This is a list of T cell receptor beta chains from one sample in a study of blood T cells in healthy people across ages. TCRdb reprocessed the 5' RACE reads with MiXCR, giving one entry per CDR3 protein. The top ten hold approximately 7.9% of the sample, which has about 1,400,000 distinct CDR3 sequences, approximately 38% seen once. Material for sequencing was blood. These receptors all come from a woman under 30 in good health. Each CDR3 is given with its conserved first and last residue. Each record gives: V gene, clone size, J gene, D gene, CDR3 protein, CDR3 DNA. The D gene is left open where the match is weak. For some rows the clone size is stated as once, few or many, or as a class when expanded; others skip it.

>TRBV24-1|NA|TRBJ2-4|NA
CATGGRLAKNIQYF
TGTGCCACCGGGGGCAGGCTAGCCAAAAACATTCAGTACTTC
>TRBV20-1|NA|TRBJ2-7|TRBD2
CSATDTGLAAEQYF
TGCAGTGCTACCGATACAGGACTAGCGGCCGAGCAGTACTTC
>TRBV20-1|once|TRBJ2-1|TRBD1
CSATGQASYNEQFF
TGCAGTGCTACCGGACAGGCTTCCTACAATGAGCAGTTCTTC
>TRBV2|few|TRBJ1-5|NA
CASCIGGINQPQHF
TGTGCCAGCTGTATCGGCGGTATCAATCAGCCCCAGCATTTT
>TRBV2|NA|TRBJ1-5|TRBD1
CASRWDRQLHQPQHF
TGTGCCAGCAGATGGGACAGGCAGCTTCATCAGCCCCAGCATTTT
>TRBV12-3/TRBV12-4|many|TRBJ2-2|NA
CASSLRTGELFF
TGTGCCAGCAGTTTAAGAACCGGGGAGCTGTTTTTT
>TRBV10-1|NA|TRBJ2-3|TRBD2
CASSGGTTRTDTQYF
TGCGCCAGCAGTGGGGGGACTACCCGCACAGATACGCAGTATTTT
>TRBV7-2|NA|TRBJ2-1|TRBD2
CASSSPGTSGTRSSYNEQFF
TGTGCCAGCAGCTCCCCCGGGACTAGCGGGACAAGAAGCTCCTACAATGAGCAGTTCTTC
>TRBV12-3/TRBV12-4|NA|TRBJ2-2|NA
CASSLGTYTGELFF
TGTGCCAGCAGTTTAGGGACATACACCGGGGAGCTGTTTTTT
>TRBV7-9|NA|TRBJ1-2|NA
CASSLDFMSGYTF
TGTGCCAGCAGCTTAGACTTTATGTCTGGCTACACCTTC
>TRBV6-6|few|TRBJ1-5|NA
CASSYSAGGNQPQHF
TGTGCCAGCAGTTACTCGGCAGGGGGCAATCAGCCCCAGCATTTT
>TRBV10-2|NA|TRBJ2-7|TRBD2
CASSAGGGRVPYEQYF
TGCGCCAGCAGTGCCGGAGGCGGGAGAGTCCCCTACGAGCAGTACTTC
>TRBV10-1|NA|TRBJ2-5|TRBD2
CASSDSSGQETQYF
TGCGCCAGCAGTGACTCTAGCGGACAAGAGACCCAGTACTTC
>TRBV28|few|TRBJ2-7|NA
CASSQSPTYEQYF
TGTGCCAGCAGTCAGAGTCCCACCTACGAGCAGTACTTC
>TRBV10-3|NA|TRBJ2-3|NA
CAIRPQDSDTQYF
TGTGCCATCAGGCCCCAGGACTCTGATACGCAGTATTTT
>TRBV28|few|TRBJ2-4|NA
CASAAGGKNIQYF
TGTGCCAGTGCCGCAGGCGGCAAGAACATTCAGTACTTC
>TRBV5-1|many|TRBJ1-1|NA
CASSLGLNTEAFF
TGTGCCAGCAGCTTAGGGCTGAACACTGAAGCTTTCTTT
>TRBV12-3/TRBV12-4|NA|TRBJ2-1|TRBD2
CASSVALAAQQFF
TGTGCCAGCAGTGTAGCTCTAGCGGCACAACAGTTCTTC
>TRBV27|NA|TRBJ2-1|TRBD2
CASRTGTSGRALQFF
TGTGCCAGCAGAACCGGGACTAGCGGGAGGGCCTTGCAGTTCTTC
>TRBV10-1|many|TRBJ2-1|TRBD2
CASSEFGRANYEQFF
TGCGCCAGCAGTGAGTTTGGGAGGGCAAACTATGAGCAGTTCTTC
>TRBV3-1|NA|TRBJ1-6|NA
CASSQDSGKFGSYNSPLHF
TGTGCCAGCAGCCAAGATTCCGGGAAATTCGGGTCCTATAATTCACCCCTCCACTTT
>TRBV20-1|NA|TRBJ1-1|TRBD1
CSVPDRANTEAFF
TGCAGTGTTCCGGACAGGGCGAACACTGAAGCTTTCTTT
>TRBV20-1|NA|TRBJ2-1|TRBD2
CSATPARAGEREQFF
TGCAGTGCCACCCCGGCGCGAGCGGGAGAAAGGGAGCAGTTCTTC
>TRBV7-6|NA|TRBJ2-5|TRBD1
CASSSTTGGRYERYF
TGTGCCAGCAGCTCAACCACAGGGGGCCGCTACGAGCGGTACTTC
>TRBV5-6|once|TRBJ1-1|TRBD1
CASSLSWTGGFTEAFF
TGTGCCAGCAGCTTGAGTTGGACAGGGGGCTTTACTGAAGCTTTCTTT
>TRBV11-2|NA|TRBJ2-1|NA
CASSARGGEQFF
TGTGCCAGCAGCGCACGTGGGGGTGAGCAGTTCTTC
>TRBV20-1|NA|TRBJ1-2|NA
CSAAVPTVLKLGYTF
TGCAGTGCTGCCGTCCCGACGGTCCTAAAGTTGGGCTACACCTTC
>TRBV12-3/TRBV12-4|many|TRBJ1-1|NA
CASSFQGLNTEAFF
TGTGCCAGCAGTTTTCAGGGGTTGAACACTGAAGCTTTCTTT
>TRBV11-1|few|TRBJ1-1|NA
CASSFMLTEAFF
TGTGCCAGCAGCTTTATGCTCACTGAAGCTTTCTTT
>TRBV20-1|NA|TRBJ2-1|TRBD2
CSVRGRALSNEQFF
TGCAGTGTACGCGGGAGGGCATTAAGCAATGAGCAGTTCTTC
>TRBV27|NA|TRBJ2-1|NA
CASSRRARETQFF
TGTGCCAGCAGTCGTCGAGCTAGAGAGACCCAGTTCTTC
>TRBV20-1|few|TRBJ2-1|NA
CSATDGTAINEQFF
TGCAGTGCTACCGACGGGACTGCTATCAATGAGCAGTTCTTC
>TRBV5-5|many|TRBJ2-7|NA
CASSLRDSYEQYF
TGTGCCAGCAGTTTAAGGGACTCCTACGAGCAGTACTTC
>TRBV5-1|NA|TRBJ2-7|TRBD2
CASRVSGKNYEQYF
TGCGCCAGCAGGGTCAGCGGGAAGAATTACGAGCAGTACTTC
>TRBV30|NA|TRBJ2-5|TRBD1
CAWRSKTGAAPYF
TGTGCCTGGAGATCGAAAACAGGGGCGGCTCCGTACTTC
>TRBV6-2/TRBV6-3|once|TRBJ2-7|NA
CASRYSLGADRYYEQYF
TGTGCCAGCCGTTACTCGTTGGGAGCGGACAGATACTACGAGCAGTACTTC
>TRBV9|NA|TRBJ2-3|TRBD2
CASSASGGVRDTQYF
TGTGCCAGCAGCGCTAGCGGGGGGGTTAGAGATACGCAGTATTTT
>TRBV6-6|NA|TRBJ2-1|TRBD2
CASSYSTSGGANEQFF
TGTGCCAGCAGTTACTCTACTAGCGGGGGGGCAAATGAGCAGTTCTTC
>TRBV27|few|TRBJ1-2|NA
CASSLSEDSGYGYTF
TGTGCCAGCAGTTTATCGGAGGACTCAGGCTATGGCTACACCTTC
>TRBV3-1|once|TRBJ2-3|TRBD2
CASSQDREDSSTDTQYF
TGTGCCAGCAGCCAAGATCGGGAGGATTCTAGCACAGATACGCAGTATTTT
>TRBV28|NA|TRBJ1-2|NA
CASSAPGVPGGYTF
TGTGCCAGCAGTGCACCCGGGGTCCCGGGAGGCTACACCTTC
>TRBV20-1|NA|TRBJ1-2|NA
CSVPRRAYGYTF
TGCAGTGTTCCCCGCAGGGCGTATGGCTACACCTTC
>TRBV6-5|NA|TRBJ1-2|NA
CASSYSGHRAGYGYTF
TGTGCCAGCAGTTACTCGGGACATCGGGCGGGCTATGGCTACACCTTC
>TRBV4-1|NA|TRBJ2-7|TRBD2
CASSQSGQLAGIISYEQYF
TGCGCCAGCAGCCAAAGCGGACAGCTAGCGGGAATCATCTCCTACGAGCAGTACTTC
>TRBV2|NA|TRBJ2-1|TRBD1
CASKFWGQGGGEQFF
TGTGCCAGCAAGTTTTGGGGACAGGGGGGGGGTGAGCAGTTCTTC
>TRBV7-2|few|TRBJ2-3|TRBD2
CASSLDFLAGDTQYF
TGTGCCAGCAGCTTAGATTTCCTAGCGGGAGATACGCAGTATTTT
>TRBV12-3/TRBV12-4|NA|TRBJ1-2|NA
CASKGFYGYTF
TGTGCCAGCAAGGGTTTCTATGGCTACACCTTC
>TRBV3-1|few|TRBJ1-2|NA
CASSQGSGVVLYGYTF
TGTGCCAGCAGCCAAGGGTCCGGGGTAGTTCTCTATGGCTACACCTTC
>TRBV2|few|TRBJ1-1|TRBD1
CASSDQGASNTEAFF
TGTGCCAGCAGTGACCAGGGGGCTTCGAACACTGAAGCTTTCTTT
>TRBV4-1|NA|TRBJ2-4|NA
CASSQDSSTSLTKNIQYF
TGCGCCAGCAGCCAAGACTCCTCGACTAGTTTGACCAAAAACATTCAGTACTTC
>TRBV5-1|NA|TRBJ2-1|TRBD2
CASSLILAGLWDEQFF
TGCGCCAGCAGCTTGATCCTAGCGGGACTTTGGGATGAGCAGTTCTTC
>TRBV5-6|many|TRBJ2-5|TRBD2
CASSVLAGVGQETQYF
TGTGCCAGCAGCGTACTAGCGGGAGTGGGACAAGAGACCCAGTACTTC
>TRBV3-1|NA|TRBJ2-2|TRBD2
CASSPGLAGGLAGELFF
TGTGCCAGCAGCCCGGGACTAGCGGGGGGGCTCGCCGGGGAGCTGTTTTTT
>TRBV21-1|few|TRBJ1-4|NA
CASSKGPPRGGEKLFF
TGTGCCAGCAGCAAAGGTCCACCCAGGGGTGGTGAAAAACTGTTTTTT